The clone carrying this TCR beta chain was counted ten times or more. Its antigen is not known. Attachment of unique molecular identifiers to individual cDNA molecules was performed. MiXCR was run by TCRdb on the 5' RACE reads, yielding one entry per CDR3 protein. The sample lists about 64,000 distinct CDR3 sequences, roughly 10% occurring once. With 7 bases clipped from V and 0 bases from J, the junction kept 11 bases outside the gene matches. The germline gives CDR1 SGHVS, CDR2 FNYEAQ. The CDR3 length is 16 residues. This sample is drawn from a study of early T cells in non-severe SARS-CoV-2 infection. The overall study: The authors sequenced bulk RNA from unsorted whole blood, leaving chains unpaired. Study-wide results and limits: The matching step, a VDJdb search, favored anti-spike CD8 responses and missed private and CD4 specificities.

This TCR came from an adult who was a healthcare worker with PCR-confirmed SARS-CoV-2 infection or an uninfected control (not recorded which). The chain recombines TRBV7-6 with TRBJ2-5; TRBD2 matches 7 bases. The specimen was whole blood, collected at baseline. The CDR3 protein is CASTRGVVKNQETQYF. CDR3 coding DNA: TGTGCCAGCACCCGGGGGGTGGTAAAGAACCAAGAGACCCAGTACTTC. The variable domain in full, with the rest retrieved from reference TRBV7-6 and TRBJ2-5, is GAGVSQSPRYKVTKRGQDVALRCDPISGHVSLYWYRQALGQGPEFLTYFNYEAQQDKSGLPNDRFSAERPEGSISTLTIQRTEQRDSAMYRCASTRGVVKNQETQYFGPGTRLLVL.